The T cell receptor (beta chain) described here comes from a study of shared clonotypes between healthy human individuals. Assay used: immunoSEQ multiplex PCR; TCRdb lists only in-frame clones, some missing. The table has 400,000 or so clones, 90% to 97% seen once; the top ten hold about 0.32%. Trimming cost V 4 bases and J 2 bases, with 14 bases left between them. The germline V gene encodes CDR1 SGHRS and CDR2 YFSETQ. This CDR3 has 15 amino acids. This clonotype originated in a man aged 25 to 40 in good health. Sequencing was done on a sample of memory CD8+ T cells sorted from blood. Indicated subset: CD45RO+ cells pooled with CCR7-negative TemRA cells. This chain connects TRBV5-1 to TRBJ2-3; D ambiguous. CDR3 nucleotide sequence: TGCGCCAGCAGCCTACCGACCAAAAACACAGATACGCAGTATTTT. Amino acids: CASSLPTKNTDTQYF.